Reported below is one T cell receptor (beta chain). Antigen: not known. These oral cavity squamous cell carcinomas were HPV-negative and locally advanced. The sample is drawn from a study of neoadjuvant anti-PD-1 for oral cavity cancer. Study context: Patients without progression received a fourth nivolumab dose around day 43, then surgical resection on days 50-56.

Six replicates per PBMC sample, mostly from roughly 470 ng of genomic DNA. The table came from immunoSEQ multiplex PCR; TCRdb's copy has only in-frame clones and leaves some out. The table shows about 7,000 clones, with approximately 82% occurring only once. Study outcomes and limitations: After neoadjuvant nivolumab, PBMC T cell clonality was significantly higher in non-responders than responders.

V lost 2 bases, J lost 4 bases, and 2 bases lay in between. Germline CDR1 is MNHNY and CDR2 is SVGAGI (reference sequence). The CDR3 spans 11 residues. This sequence originates from a person between 40 and 79 years old with oral cavity squamous cell carcinoma. The gene calls are TRBV6-6 and TRBJ2-5; the D is unclear. The sample was PBMCs, taken before nivolumab (anti-PD-1) treatment. In nucleotides, the CDR3 is TGTGCCAGCAGTTACGGAGAGACCCAGTACTTC. Its translation: CASSYGETQYF.